The 24 T cell receptor beta chains reported below all come from one sample, sequenced in a study of T-cell reconstitution after alpha-beta-depleted transplantation in children (dated by TCRdb to the mid-2010s). The treatment or condition label here, explained by the study, means: allogeneic hematopoietic cell transplantation with graft depleted of TCRalphabeta T cells and CD19 B cells. Libraries came from PCR. For sequencing, an Illumina HiSeq 2500 was employed. To normalize quantification of the TCRbeta repertoire, the TCR libraries were built with molecular barcoding that relied on unique molecular identifiers. TCRdb reworked the public reads: Q25 trimming with fastp, MiXCR clone assembly, productive beta chains retained. Identical CDR3 protein sequences are pooled into one entry, listed with their most common genes and DNA. Within this sample are around 960,000 distinct CDR3 sequences, with under 30% of them counted one time only. Approximately 30% of the sample rests with the top ten.

The source was PBMCs, mostly from graft donor cells, collected 360 days after TCRalphabeta/CD19-depleted stem cell transplant. The source is a boy less than two years old who had a stem cell transplant for SCID, so the T cells may come from the graft donor.

The CDR3 reads CASRYGDTDTQYF. CDR3 coding DNA: TGTGCCAGCCGTTACGGTGACACAGATACGCAGTATTTT. This chain connects TRBV12-3 or TRBV12-4 to TRBJ2-3; no reliable D call. Trimming took 8 bases from V and 2 from J, leaving 11 bases between them. The CDR3 is 13 residues long.

This clonotype showed up just a few times. This chain uses TRBV6-2 or TRBV6-3 with TRBJ2-7; D unclear. The length of the CDR3 is 11 residues. In germline, CDR1 is MNHEY, CDR2 SVGEGT. Deletions cut 7 bases from V and 4 bases from J, with 8 bases between. CDR3 in amino acids: CASTVLYEQYF. In DNA, the CDR3 is TGTGCCAGCACCGTTCTTTACGAGCAGTACTTC.

This clonotype was seen at least ten times. The chain couples TRBV7-8 to TRBJ2-5, with TRBD1 matching 9 bases. The V gene end was trimmed by 7 bases and the J gene end by 5 bases; junction bases not matched to a gene: 8. CDR3 length: 14 amino acids. From germline, CDR1 is SGHVS and CDR2 FQNEAQ. The CDR3 coding sequence is TGTGCCAGCAATAAGGACAGGGGTTTGGAGACCCAGTACTTC. Encoded protein: CASNKDRGLETQYF.

The gene calls are TRBV18 and TRBJ1-2, with D unresolved. The CDR3 runs to 13 residues. Trimming took off 3 bases at V and 3 bases at J, with 8 bases between the two ends. CDR1 and CDR2 (germline): KGHSH, LQKENI. The DNA for the CDR3 is TGTGCCAGCTCACCGTCCCAGGACTATGGCTACACCTTC. It specifies CASSPSQDYGYTF. Variable domain in full (rest from reference TRBV18 and TRBJ1-2): NAGVMQNPRHLVRRRGQEARLRCSPMKGHSHVYWYRQLPEEGLKFMVYLQKENIIDESGMPKERFSAEFPKEGPSILRIQQVVRGDSAAYFCASSPSQDYGYTFGSGTRLTVV.

This chain links TRBV3-1 with TRBJ2-7; D may be TRBD2 (6 bases). Germline V gene lookup returns CDR1 LGHDT and CDR2 YNNKEL (reference sequence). The CDR3 loop spans 13 amino acids. Trimming removed 6 bases at V and 6 bases at J, with 15 bases between. The CDR3 region has the DNA TGTGCCAGCAGTTGGAGGGTAGGATCCGAGCAGTACTTC. Its translation: CASSWRVGSEQYF.

The CDR3 coding sequence is TGCGCCAGCAGCTTGACAGGGAAAGAATGGAGCGGGGAGCTGTTTTTT. Its protein product is CASSLTGKEWSGELFF. V gene TRBV5-1 combines with J gene TRBJ2-2, with a tentative D call TRBD1 (6 bases). This CDR3 spans 16 amino acids. Germline V gene data show CDR1 as SGHRS and CDR2 as YFSETQ. The germline V and J ends were trimmed by 1 base and 7 bases, with 17 bases remaining between them.

The chain has TRBV10-3 and TRBJ2-5; 9 bases are a match to TRBD2. The CDR3 spans 15 residues. Germline assignment: CDR1 ENHRY and CDR2 SYGVKD. V was pared by 10 bases and J by 1 base, with 10 bases of the junction left unmatched. The CDR3 sequence: CANGPGLAPQETQYF. CDR3 DNA: TGTGCCAACGGACCGGGACTAGCCCCCCAAGAGACCCAGTACTTC.

The chain combines TRBV4-3 with TRBJ2-2; D perhaps matches TRBD1 (7 bases). The CDR3 has 15 residues. Trimming removed 8 bases from V and 2 bases from J, with 15 bases in between. Germline V lookup: CDR1 LGHNA, CDR2 YSLEER. The CDR3 is CASGGTVTNTGELFF. The CDR3 nucleotides read TGCGCCAGCGGAGGGACAGTAACCAACACCGGGGAGCTGTTTTTT.

Note on this clonotype: A junction boundary mismatches the germline segment, possibly from a read error. This chain joins TRBV29-1 and TRBJ1-2, with TRBD1 matching 10 bases. Per the germline V gene, CDR1 is SQVTM and CDR2 is ANQGSEA. The CDR3 has 14 residues. The CDR3 bases are TGCAGCGTCGACCGTCGGGACAGGGGCGGTGGCTACACTTTC. It translates to CSVDRRDRGGGYTF. The full variable domain, completed using reference TRBV29-1 and TRBJ1-2, is SAVISQKPSRDICQRGTSLTIQCQVDSQVTMMFWYRQQPGQSLTLIATANQGSEATYESGFVIDKFPISRPNLTFSTLTVSNMSPEDSSIYLCSVDRRDRGGGYTFGSGTRLTVV.

This clonotype was counted between two and nine times. The chain links TRBV5-1 to TRBJ2-2; D possibly corresponds to TRBD2 (5 bases). In germline, CDR1 is SGHRS, CDR2 YFSETQ. Trimming took 4 bases from V and 0 from J, leaving 16 bases between them. The CDR3 totals 17 residues. CDR3 protein: CASSLWTRIPNTGELFF. The CDR3 bases are TGCGCCAGCAGCCTATGGACTCGAATCCCGAACACCGGGGAGCTGTTTTTT.

The genes are TRBV28 and TRBJ2-7; 8 nucleotides align to TRBD1. This CDR3 has 15 amino acids. V lost 9 bases and J lost 2; bases outside the gene matches: 12. Germline CDR1 is MDHEN and CDR2 is SYDVKM. The CDR3 region is CASESGQGRTYEQYF. DNA for the CDR3: TGTGCCAGTGAGTCAGGACAGGGACGGACCTACGAGCAGTACTTC.

J is TRBJ2-5 and V is TRBV6-2 or TRBV6-3; maybe TRBD2 (6 bases). The V gene's germline CDR1 is MNHEY and CDR2 SVGEGT. This CDR3 is built from 12 residues. Trimming stripped 1 base from V and 9 bases from J, with 9 bases between. The CDR3 bases are TGTGCCAGCAGTTACTTAGGCGGGGCCCAGTACTTC. Its translation is CASSYLGGAQYF.

V gene TRBV7-9 combines with J gene TRBJ2-7; D is possibly TRBD1 or TRBD2 (5 bases each). Germline-derived CDR1 and CDR2 are SEHNR and FQNEAQ (reference sequence). The V gene lost 5 bases and the J gene lost 1 base, with 9 bases spanning the gap. The CDR3 runs to 13 residues. In DNA, the CDR3 is TGTGCCAGCAGCGGATGGGGGTCCTACGAGCAGTACTTC. Translated, it gives CASSGWGSYEQYF.

This chain links TRBV24-1 with TRBJ2-3, with unresolved D. Germline loops: CDR1 KGHDR, CDR2 SFDVKD. The CDR3 has 15 amino acids. The V end lost 5 bases, the J end lost 7 bases, and 18 bases lay between the germline ends. CDR3 in amino acids: CATSGLMAAGNTQYF. As DNA, the CDR3 is TGTGCCACCAGTGGGCTTATGGCGGCTGGGAATACGCAGTATTTT.

The chain links TRBV6-5 to TRBJ2-1, with TRBD2 matching 8 bases. The germline gives CDR1 MNHEY, CDR2 SVGAGI. The length of the CDR3 is 16 residues. J lost 4 bases, V lost 7 bases, and 12 bases had no gene match. CDR3 bases: TGTGCCAGCATCCCGAACCTCCTAGCGGGTTACAATGAGCAGTTCTTC. Residues: CASIPNLLAGYNEQFF.

This clonotype was picked up a small number of times. The chain combines TRBV20-1 with TRBJ2-7; 14 bases are a match to TRBD2. V lost 3 bases, J lost 3 bases, and 1 base stayed unmatched. This CDR3 region has 14 residues. The germline gives CDR1 DFQATT, CDR2 SNEGSKA (reference sequence). The CDR3 region has the DNA TGCAGTGCTAGGACTAGCGGGGGGGGCTACGAGCAGTACTTC. The encoded protein is CSARTSGGGYEQYF.

This clonotype was found many times. This chain links TRBV6-5 with TRBJ1-1, with 7 positions matching TRBD1. This CDR3 comprises 15 residues. Trimming took 6 bases from V and 2 from J; bases not matched to a gene: 9. Germline lookup yields CDR1 MNHEY and CDR2 SVGAGI. CDR3: CASSRQGGGNTEAFF. Written as DNA, the CDR3 is TGTGCCAGCAGCCGACAGGGAGGAGGAAACACTGAAGCTTTCTTT.

This clonotype was picked up one time. V is TRBV20-1 and J is TRBJ2-3; D possibly corresponds to TRBD1 (6 bases). This CDR3 spans 15 amino acids. Germline V gives CDR1 DFQATT, CDR2 SNEGSKA (reference sequence). V was cut by 6 bases and J by 2 bases, with 18 bases left in between. The CDR3 loop is CSADLPGESTDTQYF. CDR3 nucleotides: TGCAGTGCCGACCTTCCAGGGGAATCCACAGATACGCAGTATTTT.

A note on this clonotype: Germline and junction disagree at one end, which may indicate a read error. This chain connects TRBV7-9 to TRBJ2-7; D might be TRBD1 (5 bases). The CDR3 has 13 residues. Germline V lookup: CDR1 SEHNR, CDR2 FQNEAQ (reference sequence). The CDR3 DNA is TGTGCCAGCAGCTTAGCCTCGCAGGGTTCCGTGGCCTTC. This codes for CASSLASQGSVAF.

This clonotype appeared a single time. The rearrangement joins TRBV2 to TRBJ2-1, with TRBD2 matching over 10 bases. The CDR3 length is 17 residues. Germline V CDR1 and CDR2: SNHLY, FYNNEI. V shed 7 bases, J shed 0 bases, and the junction held 9 bases outside the gene matches. CDR3 sequence reads: CASTVLAGALSYNEQFF. The CDR3 DNA sequence: TGTGCCAGCACAGTCCTAGCGGGGGCCCTCTCCTACAATGAGCAGTTCTTC.

V is TRBV20-1 and J is TRBJ2-7; 7 nucleotides align to TRBD1. CDR3 length: 12 amino acids. Germline assignment: CDR1 DFQATT and CDR2 SNEGSKA (reference sequence). V dropped 4 bases and J dropped 3; count of bases not matched to a gene: 3. CDR3 sequence reads: CSANNRGYEQYF. CDR3 nucleotides: TGCAGTGCTAACAACAGGGGCTACGAGCAGTACTTC.

This clonotype was seen a handful of times. The chain uses TRBV6-5 and TRBJ2-1; 7 positions agree with TRBD2. The ends lost 2 bases at V and 2 bases at J; junction bases unmatched: 6. This CDR3 is built from 16 residues. Per germline, CDR1 MNHEY and CDR2 SVGAGI. CDR3 sequence: CASSYRGAGAYNEQFF. In nucleotides, the CDR3 is TGTGCCAGCAGTTACAGAGGGGCGGGGGCCTACAATGAGCAGTTCTTC.

The V call is TRBV5-1, the J call TRBJ2-2; D is possibly TRBD1 (6 bases). With 5 bases removed from V and 3 bases from J, the gap between germline ends came to 17 bases. The CDR3 has 16 residues. Germline V CDR1 and CDR2: SGHRS, YFSETQ. Here the CDR3 reads CASRYPQGLDTGELFF. The CDR3 coding sequence is TGCGCCAGCAGATACCCACAGGGTCTGGACACCGGGGAGCTGTTTTTT.

This chain uses TRBV27 with TRBJ2-7; 8 bases fit TRBD1. This CDR3 has 15 amino acids. Germline V gene lookup returns CDR1 MNHEY and CDR2 SMNVEV (reference sequence). The junction had 11 bases not matched to a gene; V was cut back by 8 bases and J by 2 bases. The CDR3 loop is CASWRDSTGAYEQYF. In nucleotides, the CDR3 is TGTGCCAGCTGGCGTGACTCGACAGGGGCCTACGAGCAGTACTTC.